One and the same sample provided the 18 T cell receptor beta chains below, sequenced in a study of T and B cells in COVID-19 patients. Each TRB amplification used roughly 250-550 ng of genomic DNA from blood. Multiplex PCR with BIOMED2 TRB-A/B primer pools amplified TRB rearrangements. TCRdb reanalysed the multiplex PCR reads using MiXCR and keeps one entry per CDR3 protein. The data contain roughly 4,800 distinct CDR3 sequences, 20% to 25% of them singletons. Sequencing used blood. The origin of the receptors is a human donor with active COVID-19.

This clonotype was recorded a few times. This rearrangement joins TRBV12-3 or TRBV12-4 to TRBJ1-1; D is unclear. The V gene lost 2 bases and the J gene lost 7 bases, with 8 bases spanning the gap. The CDR3 consists of 12 residues. CDR3 in DNA: TGTGCCAGCAGTTTATGGGGTAATGAAGCTTTCTTT. It is translated as CASSLWGNEAFF.

This chain uses TRBV13 with TRBJ1-1; 7 nucleotides line up with TRBD1. The CDR3 spans 14 residues. The germline CDR1 and CDR2 sequences are PRHDT and FYEKMQ (reference sequence). J gave up 3 bases and V 5 bases, and 6 bases lay outside the gene matches. The CDR3 spells CASSPDRRYTEAFF. In DNA form, the CDR3 reads TGTGCCAGCAGCCCGGACAGGCGTTACACTGAAGCTTTCTTT.

V and J are TRBV7-3 and TRBJ2-3; TRBD2 agrees at 9 bases. In germline, CDR1 is SGHTA, CDR2 FQGTGA. This CDR3 comprises 17 residues. Losses at the gene ends were 5 bases for V and 3 bases for J; bases not matched to a gene: 12. CDR3 region: CASSPPGSGRGTDTQYF. CDR3 in DNA: TGTGCCAGCAGCCCCCCGGGTAGCGGGAGAGGGACAGATACGCAGTATTTT. The complete variable domain, with remaining parts taken from reference TRBV7-3 and TRBJ2-3, reads GAGVSQTPSNKVTEKGKYVELRCDPISGHTALYWYRQSLGQGPEFLIYFQGTGAADDSGLPNDRFFAVRPEGSVSTLKIQRTERGDSAVYLCASSPPGSGRGTDTQYFGPGTRLTVL.

Notes on this clonotype: Being one base from a much bigger clone, this may be a read error. The V call is TRBV10-3, the J call TRBJ2-2, with 9 bases that match TRBD1. The CDR3 is made up of 15 amino acids. The germline V gene encodes CDR1 ENHRY and CDR2 SYGVKD. In DNA, the CDR3 is TGTGCCATCAGTCCACAGGGGGCGAACACCAGGGAGCTGTTTTTT. This encodes CAISPQGANTRELFF.

The chain joins TRBV30 to TRBJ2-1; 12 bases are shared with TRBD2. J gave up 8 bases and V 3 bases, and 5 bases lay outside the gene matches. In germline, CDR1 is GTSNPN, CDR2 SVGIG (reference sequence). CDR3 size: 14 residues. CDR3 in amino acids: CAWRTSGSSDEQFF. The CDR3, as DNA: TGTGCCTGGAGGACTAGCGGGAGTAGTGATGAGCAGTTCTTC.

This clonotype was detected only a few times. The chain recombines TRBV18 with TRBJ1-1; D unresolved. The germline V gene encodes CDR1 KGHSH and CDR2 LQKENI. Trimming took 2 bases from V and 1 from J, leaving 11 bases between them. The CDR3 is 15 amino acids. CDR3 amino acids: CASSPGRWENTEAFF. CDR3 sequence (DNA): TGTGCCAGCTCACCAGGACGGTGGGAGAACACTGAAGCTTTCTTT.

This clonotype is judged medium-sized. The chain joins TRBV6-5 to TRBJ2-6, with TRBD2 matching 8 bases. Trimming took 7 bases from V and 0 from J; bases not matched to a gene: 8. This CDR3 region has 17 residues. CDR1 is MNHEY, CDR2 SVGAGI, per germline. The CDR3 coding sequence is TGTGCCAGCAAACCGGGACTAGGTCTCTCTGGGGCCAACGTCCTGACTTTC. It codes for CASKPGLGLSGANVLTF.

This clonotype was seen more than once but under ten times. CDR3 nucleotides: TGCGCCAGCAGCCAAGACAGGGATTTGAGCAATCAGCCCCAGCATTTT. This codes for CASSQDRDLSNQPQHF. The gene calls are TRBV4-3 and TRBJ1-5, with D perhaps TRBD1 (5 bases). The CDR3 has 16 amino acids. The germline V gene encodes CDR1 LGHNA and CDR2 YSLEER. Trimming took 0 bases from V and 1 from J, leaving 10 bases between them.

In its sample, this clonotype ranks as medium-sized. This chain connects TRBV29-1 to TRBJ2-7; D perhaps matches TRBD1 (5 bases). The CDR3 sequence is 11 residues long. The germline V gene encodes CDR1 SQVTM and CDR2 ANQGSEA. The ends were cut back, 4 bases at V and 6 bases at J, with 10 bases in the middle. DNA of the CDR3: TGCAGCGTTGTAAAGGGGTCCGAGCAGTACTTC. Translation: CSVVKGSEQYF.

The chain combines TRBV5-1 with TRBJ2-1; 8 bases are a match to TRBD2. Germline assignment: CDR1 SGHRS and CDR2 YFSETQ. Losses at the gene ends were 4 bases for V and 10 bases for J; bases not matched to a gene: 10. The CDR3 totals 14 residues. The CDR3 DNA is TGCGCCAGCAGCGAGACTAGCGACCTAGGGGAGCAGTTCTTC. Its protein product is CASSETSDLGEQFF.

This clonotype is classed as large. The CDR3 is CSVASLLGTDTQYF. The CDR3 nucleotides read TGCAGCGTTGCTAGCCTACTGGGGACAGATACGCAGTATTTT. J is TRBJ2-3 and V is TRBV29-1; D may be TRBD2 (5 bases). This CDR3 is built from 14 residues. Per the germline V gene, CDR1 is SQVTM and CDR2 is ANQGSEA. The V gene lost 4 bases and the J gene lost 3 bases, with 14 bases spanning the gap.

This clonotype was detected only a few times. This sequence joins TRBV12-3 or TRBV12-4 and TRBJ2-7; TRBD2 matches at 8 bases. The CDR3 is 16 amino acids. V shed 8 bases and J 9 bases; nucleotides not matched to a gene: 21. DNA for the CDR3: TGTGCCAGCGCCCCCACCGCTAGCGGGTTCCCTCGGGGGCAGTACTTC. Its protein is CASAPTASGFPRGQYF.

J is TRBJ1-1 and V is TRBV6-5; D is ambiguous. The CDR3 is 12 residues long. Germline CDR1 is MNHEY and CDR2 is SVGAGI. Trimming shortened V by 7 bases and J by 0 bases, and 6 bases separated the two germline ends. CDR3 region: CASTFMNTEAFF. The CDR3 DNA is TGTGCCAGCACATTTATGAACACTGAAGCTTTCTTT.

The chain joins TRBV29-1 to TRBJ1-2; the match to TRBD1 covers 9 bases. CDR3 length: 13 amino acids. Germline values: CDR1 SQVTM, CDR2 ANQGSEA. Losses at the gene ends were 5 bases for V and 2 bases for J; bases not matched to a gene: 3. The CDR3 reads CSVTGQGNYGYTF. CDR3 nucleotides: TGCAGCGTTACGGGACAGGGAAACTATGGCTACACCTTC. Looking up the rest from reference TRBV29-1 and TRBJ1-2 gives the full variable domain: SAVISQKPSRDICQRGTSLTIQCQVDSQVTMMFWYRQQPGQSLTLIATANQGSEATYESGFVIDKFPISRPNLTFSTLTVSNMSPEDSSIYLCSVTGQGNYGYTFGSGTRLTVV.

Details on this clonotype: Just one base apart from a much larger clone, this may be a read error. The gene calls are TRBV18 and TRBJ2-5, with 8 bases fitting TRBD2. CDR1 is KGHSH, CDR2 LQKENI, per germline. CDR3 size: 15 residues. Losses at the gene ends were 2 bases for V and 9 bases for J; bases not matched to a gene: 11. The CDR3 loop reads CASSPVQGTRESQYF. The CDR3 DNA reads as TGTGCCAGCTCACCAGTCCAGGGGACTAGGGAGTCCCAGTACTTC.

V and J are TRBV28 and TRBJ1-1; TRBD1 agrees at 8 bases. J gave up 0 bases and V 7 bases, and 4 bases lay outside the gene matches. The CDR3 is 14 residues long. Germline-derived CDR1 and CDR2 are MDHEN and SYDVKM. The DNA for the CDR3 is TGTGCCAGCATCCCGGGACAGGTGAACACTGAAGCTTTCTTT. This sequence encodes CASIPGQVNTEAFF.

V and J are TRBV20-1 and TRBJ2-7; 10 bases match TRBD1. Germline V gives CDR1 DFQATT, CDR2 SNEGSKA (reference sequence). This CDR3 contains 12 residues. After removal of 3 bases from V and 6 bases from J, the junction contained 2 bases not matched to a gene. The CDR3 nucleotides read TGCAGTGCTAGGGACAGGGGGGCCGAGCAGTACTTC. Translating it yields CSARDRGAEQYF.

This clonotype was found once. The rearrangement uses TRBV6-5 and TRBJ2-5, with 11 bases fitting TRBD2. The CDR3 loop spans 14 amino acids. Trimming at V came to 6 bases and at J to 3 bases, leaving 3 bases not matched to a gene. From germline, CDR1 is MNHEY and CDR2 SVGAGI. CDR3 DNA: TGTGCCAGCAGGACGGGACTAGCGGAAGAGACCCAGTACTTC. This codes for CASRTGLAEETQYF.